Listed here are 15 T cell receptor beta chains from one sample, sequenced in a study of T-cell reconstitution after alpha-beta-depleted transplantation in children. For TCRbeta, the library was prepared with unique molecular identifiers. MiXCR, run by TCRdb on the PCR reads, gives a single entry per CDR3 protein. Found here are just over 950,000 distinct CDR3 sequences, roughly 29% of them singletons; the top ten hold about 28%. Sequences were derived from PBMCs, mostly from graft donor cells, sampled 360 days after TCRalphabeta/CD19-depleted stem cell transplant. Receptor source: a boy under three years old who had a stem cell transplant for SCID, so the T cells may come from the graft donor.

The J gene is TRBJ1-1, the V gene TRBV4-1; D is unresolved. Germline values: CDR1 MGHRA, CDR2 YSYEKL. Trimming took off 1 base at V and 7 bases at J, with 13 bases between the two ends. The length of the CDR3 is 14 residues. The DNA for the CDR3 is TGCGCCAGCAGCCAAGCCTGGTGGAAGGGTGAAGCTTTCTTT. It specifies CASSQAWWKGEAFF.

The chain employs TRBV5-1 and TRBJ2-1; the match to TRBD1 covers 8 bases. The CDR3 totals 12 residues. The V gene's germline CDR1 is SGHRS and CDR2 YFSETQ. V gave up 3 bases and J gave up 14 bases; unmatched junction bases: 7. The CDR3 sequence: CASSWTGPGEFF. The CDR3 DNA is TGCGCCAGCAGCTGGACAGGGCCGGGGGAGTTCTTC.

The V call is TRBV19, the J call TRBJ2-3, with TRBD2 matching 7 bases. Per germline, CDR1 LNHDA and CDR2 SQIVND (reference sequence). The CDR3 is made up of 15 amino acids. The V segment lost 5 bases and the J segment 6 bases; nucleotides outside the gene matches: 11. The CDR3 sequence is CASSSRLASADTQYF. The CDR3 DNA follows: TGTGCCAGTAGTTCCCGACTAGCCAGCGCTGATACGCAGTATTTT.

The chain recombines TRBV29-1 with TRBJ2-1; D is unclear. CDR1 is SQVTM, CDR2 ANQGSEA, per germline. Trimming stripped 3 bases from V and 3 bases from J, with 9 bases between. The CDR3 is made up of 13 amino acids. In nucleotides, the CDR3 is TGCAGCGTTGACCTGGACGGCTACAATGAGCAGTTCTTC. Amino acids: CSVDLDGYNEQFF.

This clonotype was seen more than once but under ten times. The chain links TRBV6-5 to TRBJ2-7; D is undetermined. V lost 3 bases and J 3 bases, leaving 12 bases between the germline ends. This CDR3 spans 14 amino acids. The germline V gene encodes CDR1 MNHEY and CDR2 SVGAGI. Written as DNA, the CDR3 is TGTGCCAGCAGTTATTCCCCACTCGGCTACGAGCAGTACTTC. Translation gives CASSYSPLGYEQYF.

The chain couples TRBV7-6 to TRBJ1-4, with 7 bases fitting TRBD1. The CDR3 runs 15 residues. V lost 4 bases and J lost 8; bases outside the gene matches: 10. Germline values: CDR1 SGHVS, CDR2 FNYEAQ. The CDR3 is CASSSTTGSGEKLFF. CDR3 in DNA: TGTGCCAGCAGCTCGACGACAGGGTCCGGGGAAAAACTGTTTTTT.

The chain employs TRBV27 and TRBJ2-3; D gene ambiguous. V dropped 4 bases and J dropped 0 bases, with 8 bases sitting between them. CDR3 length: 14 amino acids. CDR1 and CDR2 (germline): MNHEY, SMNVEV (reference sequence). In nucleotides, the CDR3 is TGTGCCAGCAGTTGGGGTGGGAGCACAGATACGCAGTATTTT. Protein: CASSWGGSTDTQYF.

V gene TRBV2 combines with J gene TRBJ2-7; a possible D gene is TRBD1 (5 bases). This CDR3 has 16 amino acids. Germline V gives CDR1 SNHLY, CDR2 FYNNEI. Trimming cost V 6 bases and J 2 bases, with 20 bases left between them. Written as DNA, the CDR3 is TGTGCCAGCAGCCCAGCCCGACAGATACCTACCTACGAGCAGTACTTC. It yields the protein CASSPARQIPTYEQYF.

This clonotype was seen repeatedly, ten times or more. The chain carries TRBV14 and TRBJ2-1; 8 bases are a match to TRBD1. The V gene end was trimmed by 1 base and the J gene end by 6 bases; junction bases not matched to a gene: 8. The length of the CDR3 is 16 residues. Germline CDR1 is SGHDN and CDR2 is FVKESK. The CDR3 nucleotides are TGTGCCAGCAGCCAAGTAGGACAGGGTGTTAGCAATGAGCAGTTCTTC. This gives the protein CASSQVGQGVSNEQFF. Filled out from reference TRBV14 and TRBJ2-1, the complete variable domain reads EAGVTQFPSHSVIEKGQTVTLRCDPISGHDNLYWYRRVMGKEIKFLLHFVKESKQDESGMPNNRFLAERTGGTYSTLKVQPAELEDSGVYFCASSQVGQGVSNEQFFGPGTRLTVL.

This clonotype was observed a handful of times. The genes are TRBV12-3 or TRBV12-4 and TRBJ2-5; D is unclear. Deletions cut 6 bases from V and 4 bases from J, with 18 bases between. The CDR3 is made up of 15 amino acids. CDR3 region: CASSPHHNPGETQYF. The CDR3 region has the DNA TGTGCCAGCAGCCCTCACCATAACCCCGGAGAGACCCAGTACTTC.

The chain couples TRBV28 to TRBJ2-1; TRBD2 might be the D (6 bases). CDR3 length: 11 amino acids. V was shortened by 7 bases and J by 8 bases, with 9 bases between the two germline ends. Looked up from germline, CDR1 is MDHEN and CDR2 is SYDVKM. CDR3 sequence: CASTWRDEQFF. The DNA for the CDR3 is TGTGCCAGCACCTGGAGGGATGAGCAGTTCTTC.

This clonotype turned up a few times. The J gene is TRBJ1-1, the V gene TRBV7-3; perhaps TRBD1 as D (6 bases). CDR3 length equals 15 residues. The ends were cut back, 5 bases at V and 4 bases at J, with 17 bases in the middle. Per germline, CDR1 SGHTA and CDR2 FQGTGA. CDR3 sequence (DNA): TGTGCCAGCAGCCCCGAAGGGGGAGCGGCCACTGAAGCTTTCTTT. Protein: CASSPEGGAATEAFF.

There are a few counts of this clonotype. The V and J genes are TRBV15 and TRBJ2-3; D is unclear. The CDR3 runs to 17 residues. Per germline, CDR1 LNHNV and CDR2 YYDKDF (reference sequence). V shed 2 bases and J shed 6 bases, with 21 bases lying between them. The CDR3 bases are TGTGCCACCAGCAGAAGAAAGACCCCAGATAATTCGGATACGCAGTATTTT. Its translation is CATSRRKTPDNSDTQYF.

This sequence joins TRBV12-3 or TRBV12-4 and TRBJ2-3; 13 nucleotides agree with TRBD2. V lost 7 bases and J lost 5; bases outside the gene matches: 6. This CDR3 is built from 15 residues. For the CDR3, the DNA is TGTGCCAGCACCGAACTAGCGGGGGGGCGAGATACGCAGTATTTT. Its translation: CASTELAGGRDTQYF.

CDR3 bases: TGCGCCAGCAGCCAATTTCACGGGACAGGGGGATTCACCGGGGAGCTGTTTTTT. Its translation: CASSQFHGTGGFTGELFF. The chain has TRBV4-1 and TRBJ2-2; 11 nucleotides align to TRBD1. The CDR3 has 18 residues. CDR1 and CDR2 from the germline V gene are MGHRA and YSYEKL. V lost 2 bases and J lost 4; bases outside the gene matches: 9.